These T cell receptor beta chains were read from a single sample in a study of blood T cell repertoires in COVID-19. Clones were read by immunoSEQ multiplex PCR, and TCRdb kept only the in-frame ones, dropping some. The table includes about 170,000 clones, 84% detected once. What was sequenced was peripheral blood. The origin of the receptors is a man aged 35-49 years who had recovered from COVID-19. Each CDR3 is given with its conserved first and last residue. D genes are given only for firm matches.

CASTKRTEINSPLHF	TRBJ1-6	TRBV27	-
CATSSTTAYNEQFF	TRBJ2-1	TRBV24-1	-
CASSLGGLAGTYEQYF	TRBJ2-7	TRBV13	TRBD2
CAWSRSGVEAFF	TRBJ1-1	TRBV30	-
CASSFLAGVGNEQFF	TRBJ2-1	TRBV27	TRBD2
CAISGAYEQYF	TRBJ2-7	TRBV10-3	-
CASTEGSINEKLFF	TRBJ1-4	TRBV28	-
CASSLSIQSQETQYF	TRBJ2-5	TRBV27	-
CASSEEDRQISETQYF	TRBJ2-5	TRBV10-1	-
CASSQGPPPGIEKLFF	TRBJ1-4	TRBV4-3	-
CASNLTGTSGNTIYF	TRBJ1-3	TRBV21-1	-
CASSLINNEQFF	TRBJ2-1	TRBV7-3	-
CASRGDSNQPQHF	TRBJ1-5	TRBV12-3/TRBV12-4	-
CASRPTSANTDTQYF	TRBJ2-3	TRBV19	TRBD2
CASSMTGNGEKLFF	TRBJ1-4	TRBV6-5	-
CAWSLGGAYEQYF	TRBJ2-7	TRBV30	TRBD2
CASRGNLNTEAFF	TRBJ1-1	TRBV6-5	-
CASSQVGGIDTEAFF	TRBJ1-1	TRBV4-3	-
CASSISGWANTGELFF	TRBJ2-2	TRBV19	-
CASSGDDSGRWTDTQYF	TRBJ2-3	TRBV10-1	TRBD2